These 25 T cell receptor beta chains share one sample of origin, sequenced in a study of T cells in Graves' hyperthyroidism and ophthalmopathy. The CDR3 regions of TCR beta were amplified from RNA transcripts. TCR CDR3 regions were first amplified by RT-PCR with HTBI primers. One entry per CDR3 protein results from TCRdb running MiXCR on the multiplex PCR reads. This sample yields 750,000 to 950,000 distinct CDR3 sequences, of which about 38% are seen a single time; over 8% belongs to the top ten. The sequenced sample was blood. The receptors come from a man between 18 and 29 years old with Graves' hyperthyroidism.

This clonotype occurred a few times. The junction shows a germline mismatch at one end, possibly a read error. This rearrangement joins TRBV2 to TRBJ2-7; 12 nucleotides align to TRBD2. This CDR3 is built from 16 residues. CDR1 is SNHLY, CDR2 FYNNEI, per germline. CDR3 bases: TGCGCCAGCAGCCAATACGGACTAGCGGGAACCTACGAGCAGTACTTC. Translating it yields CASSQYGLAGTYEQYF.

V gene TRBV6-1 combines with J gene TRBJ1-1, with D unclear. The CDR3 length is 14 residues. V lost 5 bases and J 1 base, leaving 11 bases between the germline ends. Germline CDR1 reads MNHNS; CDR2 reads SASEGT. CDR3 residues: CASSPESRNTEAFF. DNA of the CDR3: TGTGCCAGCAGTCCCGAGAGCCGGAACACTGAAGCTTTCTTT.

This sequence joins TRBV29-1 and TRBJ2-3; 7 bases fit TRBD2. CDR3 length: 14 amino acids. Trimming cost V 7 bases and J 1 base; bases outside gene matches: 8. Germline V lookup: CDR1 SQVTM, CDR2 ANQGSEA. The CDR3 DNA follows: TGCAGCGGAGCGGGGAGGGGCGGCACAGATACGCAGTATTTT. It translates to CSGAGRGGTDTQYF.

This clonotype was seen ten or more times. One junction end does not reproduce the germline sequence, and a read error may be involved. The chain recombines TRBV7-7 with TRBJ1-4; TRBD1 matches 7 bases. This CDR3 is built from 13 residues. Germline V gives CDR1 SSHAT, CDR2 FNYEAQ (reference sequence). In DNA, the CDR3 is TGTGCTAGCAGCAGGGGGTCCAATGAAAAACTGTTTTTT. This codes for CASSRGSNEKLFF.

This clonotype showed up just once. One end of the junction does not line up with germline, which may come from a read error. This chain connects TRBV7-2 to TRBJ2-2; possible D gene TRBD2, 7 bases. The CDR3 consists of 15 residues. Germline V gives CDR1 SGHTA, CDR2 FQGNSA. Here the CDR3 reads CASSIKGGNTGGLFF. In nucleotides, the CDR3 is TGTGCCAGTAGTATAAAGGGGGGGAACACCGGGGGGCTGTTTTTT.

V gene TRBV4-1 combines with J gene TRBJ1-2, with D perhaps TRBD1 (6 bases). Germline V gene sequence: CDR1 MGHRA, CDR2 YSYEKL. The ends were cut back, 8 bases at V and 4 bases at J, with 23 bases in the middle. This CDR3 is built from 16 residues. The chain's CDR3 is CASAPSGSLGGYGYTF. DNA for the CDR3: TGCGCCAGCGCCCCTTCAGGGTCCCTAGGGGGCTATGGCTACACCTTC.

This clonotype came up many times. The chain recombines TRBV20-1 with TRBJ1-6; no clear D gene. Trimming cost V 5 bases and J 9 bases, with 17 bases left between them. The CDR3 sequence is 14 residues long. Germline V gives CDR1 DFQATT, CDR2 SNEGSKA (reference sequence). CDR3 loop: CSASRGRGSSPLHF. The CDR3 DNA reads as TGCAGTGCTTCAAGAGGGCGGGGAAGTTCACCCCTCCACTTT.

V is TRBV2 and J is TRBJ2-2; D remains ambiguous. The CDR3 length is 12 residues. The V end was cut by 4 bases, the J end by 6 bases, with 6 bases between. Germline V gene sequence: CDR1 SNHLY, CDR2 FYNNEI. CDR3 in amino acids: CASSGGPGELFF. In DNA form, the CDR3 reads TGTGCCAGCAGTGGAGGACCCGGGGAGCTGTTTTTT.

The chain joins TRBV7-9 to TRBJ2-2; 7 nucleotides line up with TRBD1. V was pared by 6 bases and J by 7 bases, with 11 bases of the junction left unmatched. The length of the CDR3 is 15 residues. CDR1 is SEHNR, CDR2 FQNEAQ, per germline (reference sequence). The CDR3 sequence is CASSSGDSLGGELFF. In DNA, the CDR3 is TGTGCCAGCAGTTCCGGGGACAGCCTCGGCGGGGAGCTGTTTTTT.

This clonotype was recorded a few times. The chain links TRBV19 to TRBJ2-7; no clear D. The germline gives CDR1 LNHDA, CDR2 SQIVND (reference sequence). CDR3 length equals 14 residues. Trimming took 6 bases from V and 0 from J, leaving 12 bases between them. The CDR3 region is CASSAPRSSYEQYF. The CDR3 bases are TGTGCCAGTAGCGCCCCACGGAGCTCCTACGAGCAGTACTTC.

The table lists this clonotype with a few counts. The rearrangement joins TRBV7-2 to TRBJ2-7; D uncertain. The V end was cut by 6 bases, the J end by 2 bases, with 11 bases between. CDR1 SGHTA and CDR2 FQGNSA come from the germline V gene. CDR3 length: 13 amino acids. The CDR3 DNA is TGTGCCAGCAGAGCTTTCGAGACCTACGAGCAGTACTTC. This encodes CASRAFETYEQYF.

This clonotype came up a few times. V gene TRBV12-3 or TRBV12-4 combines with J gene TRBJ2-7; D gene unclear. V shed 3 bases and J shed 0 bases, with 12 bases lying between them. This CDR3 comprises 15 residues. DNA for the CDR3: TGTGCCAGCAGTTTCTCTGTGGTGGGCTCCTACGAGCAGTACTTC. As protein: CASSFSVVGSYEQYF.

This clonotype appeared many times. The J gene is TRBJ2-7, the V gene TRBV7-2, with unresolved D. CDR3 length: 13 residues. CDR1 is SGHTA and CDR2 is FQGNSA in the germline V gene. Trimming pared 5 bases from V and 0 bases from J, leaving 8 bases between. CDR3 coding DNA: TGTGCCAGCAGCACTCGTCACTCCTACGAGCAGTACTTC. Protein: CASSTRHSYEQYF.

This clonotype has only a few counts. This CDR3 reads CASSFSFGTTNQPQHF. The CDR3 DNA reads TGTGCCAGCAGCTTTTCCTTCGGGACAACTAATCAGCCCCAGCATTTT. The V call is TRBV7-8, the J call TRBJ1-5; D is possibly TRBD1 (6 bases). Germline values: CDR1 SGHVS, CDR2 FQNEAQ. Trimming cost V 3 bases and J 4 bases, with 16 bases left between them. This CDR3 has 16 residues.

This chain joins TRBV29-1 and TRBJ2-7; 12 bases line up with TRBD1. Germline trimming cut 6 bases from V and 0 bases from J; bases unmatched to any gene: 9. Germline lookup yields CDR1 SQVTM and CDR2 ANQGSEA. The CDR3 consists of 16 residues. The CDR3 protein is CSVEGTGGSSSYEQYF. The CDR3 nucleotides read TGCAGCGTGGAGGGGACAGGGGGCTCGAGCTCCTACGAGCAGTACTTC.

The genes are TRBV7-9 and TRBJ2-7, with 10 nucleotides matching TRBD1. The CDR3 length is 16 residues. Trimming cost V 5 bases and J 2 bases; bases outside gene matches: 9. Germline CDR1 reads SEHNR; CDR2 reads FQNEAQ (reference sequence). CDR3 in amino acids: CASSHQTGGTAYEQYF. CDR3 bases: TGTGCCAGCAGCCATCAGACAGGGGGCACGGCCTACGAGCAGTACTTC.

In the case of this clonotype: Just one base apart from a much larger clone, this may be a read error. The chain employs TRBV9 and TRBJ2-7, with D perhaps matching TRBD1 (7 bases). Germline V CDR1 and CDR2: SGDLS, YYNGEE. CDR3 length: 15 residues. The DNA for the CDR3 is TGTGCCAGCAGCGTTGGCGGGACAGCCTCCTACGGGCAGTACTTC. Translating gives CASSVGGTASYGQYF.

The chain joins TRBV25-1 to TRBJ1-6, with TRBD1 matching over 10 bases. Germline CDR1 and CDR2: MGHDK and SYGVNS. The CDR3 totals 17 residues. V dropped 5 bases and J dropped 7; count of bases not matched to a gene: 11. The CDR3 protein is CASSNLPGQGTNSPLHF. The DNA for the CDR3 is TGTGCCAGCAGTAATTTGCCGGGACAGGGGACGAATTCACCCCTCCACTTT.

In its sample, this clonotype was seen many times. The rearrangement links TRBV19 to TRBJ1-2, with no clear D. Trimming stripped 7 bases from V and 4 bases from J, with 13 bases between. Germline loops: CDR1 LNHDA, CDR2 SQIVND (reference sequence). CDR3 length: 13 amino acids. CDR3 sequence: CASTQTVTYGYTF. The CDR3, as DNA: TGTGCCAGTACCCAGACCGTGACCTATGGCTACACCTTC.

About this clonotype itself: A clone one base away is much larger, so this may be a read error. The chain couples TRBV7-6 to TRBJ2-7; D remains unclear. The length of the CDR3 is 14 residues. The V end was cut by 3 bases, the J end by 9 bases, with 18 bases between. Germline V gene lookup returns CDR1 SGHVS and CDR2 FNYEAQ. In DNA form, the CDR3 reads TGTGCCAGCAGCTTCGCACCGCAGTGTGACGGGCAGTACTTC. It codes for CASSFAPQCDGQYF. The full variable domain, with the rest looked up from reference TRBV7-6 and TRBJ2-7, is GAGVSQSPRYKVTKRGQDVALRCDPISGHVSLYWYRQALGQGPEFLTYFNYEAQQDKSGLPNDRFSAERPEGSISTLTIQRTEQRDSAMYRCASSFAPQCDGQYFGPGTRLTVT.

V is TRBV29-1 and J is TRBJ1-4, with D maybe TRBD1 (5 bases). CDR3 length equals 14 residues. V was cut by 4 bases and J by 5 bases, with 14 bases left in between. CDR1 and CDR2 (germline): SQVTM, ANQGSEA. CDR3 DNA: TGCAGCGTTGCCAGGGAGGGGTTGAATGAAAAACTGTTTTTT. It specifies CSVAREGLNEKLFF.

This clonotype was counted between two and nine times. The chain combines TRBV2 with TRBJ2-7; D unclear. Trimming pared 5 bases from V and 3 bases from J, leaving 11 bases between. CDR3 length: 13 residues. The germline gives CDR1 SNHLY, CDR2 FYNNEI. The CDR3: CASSFGRNYEQYF. CDR3 in DNA: TGTGCCAGCAGTTTCGGTCGGAACTACGAGCAGTACTTC.

The rearrangement links TRBV7-2 to TRBJ2-7; no clear D. CDR3 length: 15 amino acids. The germline V gene encodes CDR1 SGHTA and CDR2 FQGNSA. V was clipped by 4 bases and J by 3 bases, with 16 bases between them. CDR3 residues: CASSSDGWAIYEQYF. In DNA form, the CDR3 reads TGTGCCAGCAGCTCAGACGGGTGGGCGATCTACGAGCAGTACTTC.

This clonotype was counted between two and nine times. The V gene is TRBV4-3, the J gene TRBJ1-3, with a weak D call TRBD1 (5 bases). Germline V gene lookup returns CDR1 LGHNA and CDR2 YSLEER. The germline V and J ends were trimmed by 3 bases and 0 bases, with 9 bases remaining between them. This CDR3 contains 15 residues. DNA of the CDR3: TGCGCCAGCAGCCAGGACAAGTACTCTGGAAACACCATATATTTT. Residues: CASSQDKYSGNTIYF.

There are a few counts of this clonotype. The chain has TRBV19 and TRBJ2-5; D ambiguous. The CDR3 extends over 14 amino acids. Per germline, CDR1 LNHDA and CDR2 SQIVND (reference sequence). With 5 bases removed from V and 2 bases from J, the gap between germline ends came to 12 bases. The CDR3 reads CASSSSYKQETQYF. CDR3 DNA: TGTGCCAGTAGTTCTTCATATAAACAAGAGACCCAGTACTTC.